The sample holds many counts of the clone carrying this T cell receptor (beta chain). Its antigen is undetermined. The authors prepared the TCRbeta library with unique molecular identifiers. TCRdb itself ran the PCR reads through MiXCR, one entry per CDR3 protein. The sample includes over 200,000 distinct CDR3 sequences, roughly a tenth of them seen just once. The data were taken from a study of T-cell reconstitution after alpha-beta-depleted transplantation in children. Study-level points and caveats: About two months after transplant, alpha-beta T cells reportedly came from several hundred expanded graft clones. Elevated TCRbeta diversity at day 60 was traced, in some patients, to surviving recipient T cells and thymic progenitors. Counts and diversity of T cells one year after transplant came mostly from newly produced T cells.

The germline V gene encodes CDR1 SGHRS and CDR2 YFSETQ. The CDR3 is made up of 16 amino acids. The junction had 9 bases not matched to a gene; V was cut back by 3 bases and J by 3 bases. The rearrangement uses TRBV5-1 and TRBJ2-3, with TRBD2 matching over 8 bases. The TCR was taken from a child younger than two with acute myeloid leukemia, due to receive a stem cell transplant. The source was PBMCs, collected before TCRalphabeta/CD19-depleted stem cell transplant. CDR3 nucleotides: TGCGCCAGCAGCTATCGCGGGGGGCCTGGGACAGATACGCAGTATTTT. Translation gives CASSYRGGPGTDTQYF.